This entry lists 30 T cell receptor beta chains sequenced from one sample in a study of post-analysis software for immune sequencing data. Study results and caveats: Patients used about five TRBV segments, including TRBV5-6, TRBV5-1 and TRBV20-1, more often than controls.

For these TCRs, the target antigens are not known. TCR beta libraries were prepared from cDNA with unique molecular identifiers. Each CDR3 protein is one row after TCRdb ran MiXCR on the PCR reads. The repertoire holds a few hundred thousand distinct CDR3 sequences, less than 40% seen once, with 4% to 6% in the top ten. Sequences were obtained from blood. The receptors were gathered from a girl aged 5-17 years with multiple sclerosis.

This clonotype was observed at least ten times. The rearrangement links TRBV28 to TRBJ1-6; D is ambiguous. V shed 7 bases and J shed 12 bases, with 16 bases lying between them. Germline V gives CDR1 MDHEN, CDR2 SYDVKM. The CDR3 runs 13 residues. The CDR3 nucleotides read TGTGCCAGCACCTCACCTCCCGGAAAACCCCTCCACTTT. Translating it yields CASTSPPGKPLHF.

This clonotype showed up just a few times. J is TRBJ2-3 and V is TRBV5-1; 9 nucleotides agree with TRBD2. The germline V gene has CDR1 SGHRS and CDR2 YFSETQ. Trimming at V came to 2 bases and at J to 6 bases, leaving 10 bases not matched to a gene. The CDR3 consists of 16 residues. CDR3 region: CASSLSVAGEEDTQYF. CDR3 DNA: TGCGCCAGCAGCTTAAGTGTAGCGGGGGAGGAGGATACGCAGTATTTT.

This clonotype was counted between two and nine times. A much more abundant neighbour one base away suggests this may be a read error. This rearrangement joins TRBV5-6 to TRBJ2-5; D ambiguous. The germline gives CDR1 SGHDT, CDR2 YYEEEE. Trimming removed 5 bases at V and 11 bases at J, with 19 bases between. This CDR3 contains 13 residues. The CDR3 loop is CASRPTGYNEQYF. The CDR3 DNA reads TGTGCCAGCAGACCGACCGGGTACAATGAGCAGTACTTC.

This clonotype was recorded at least ten times. This sequence joins TRBV28 and TRBJ1-6; D not certain. Germline V gene sequence: CDR1 MDHEN, CDR2 SYDVKM. There are 14 residues in the CDR3. With 6 bases removed from V and 15 bases from J, the gap between germline ends came to 21 bases. The CDR3 loop is CASSYPLRGTGLHF. In nucleotides, the CDR3 is TGTGCCAGCAGCTATCCCCTCCGGGGAACGGGCCTCCACTTT.

This clonotype showed up many times. The J gene is TRBJ1-4, the V gene TRBV11-2; the match to TRBD1 covers 8 bases. The CDR3 spans 14 residues. J lost 8 bases, V lost 5 bases, and 7 bases had no gene match. Germline CDR1 is SGHAT and CDR2 is FQNNGV. CDR3 loop: CASSPLTGEEKLFF. CDR3 bases: TGTGCCAGCAGCCCCCTGACAGGGGAGGAAAAACTGTTTTTT.

The rearrangement links TRBV16 to TRBJ1-6, with unresolved D. This CDR3 has 16 amino acids. Trimming removed 3 bases at V and 4 bases at J, with 13 bases between. CDR1 and CDR2 from the germline V gene are KGHSY and FQNENV. CDR3 DNA sequence: TGTGCCAGCAGCCAGGATAAAGTGAGTTATAATTCACCCCTCCACTTT. Protein: CASSQDKVSYNSPLHF.

The chain recombines TRBV29-1 with TRBJ2-7; maybe TRBD2 (7 bases). Trimming took off 6 bases at V and 7 bases at J, with 16 bases between the two ends. The CDR3 has 12 residues. Germline CDR1 SQVTM, CDR2 ANQGSEA. The CDR3, as DNA: TGCAGCGTCTTTCGGGGGGCGGATGAGCAGTACTTC. Protein sequence: CSVFRGADEQYF.

This clonotype was observed many times. The chain links TRBV20-1 to TRBJ2-3; D perhaps matches TRBD2 (6 bases). From germline, CDR1 is DFQATT and CDR2 SNEGSKA (reference sequence). Trimming cost V 5 bases and J 2 bases, with 14 bases left between them. CDR3 length: 14 residues. The CDR3 is CSAQPGLFTDTQYF. The CDR3 DNA reads TGCAGTGCTCAACCGGGACTGTTCACAGATACGCAGTATTTT.

To note about this clonotype: A read error may account for a junction end that differs from germline. V is TRBV7-7 and J is TRBJ1-4, with D maybe TRBD1 (5 bases). CDR3 length: 13 residues. Per germline, CDR1 SSHAT and CDR2 FNYEAQ (reference sequence). CDR3 DNA sequence: TGTGCTAGCAGCCCCCAGGGCAGTGAAAAACTGTTTTTT. Translation: CASSPQGSEKLFF.

The V and J genes are TRBV12-3 or TRBV12-4 and TRBJ1-1; tentatively, D is TRBD1 (5 bases). The CDR3 length is 13 residues. Trimming shortened V by 3 bases and J by 4 bases, and 9 bases separated the two germline ends. The CDR3 loop reads CASSFTGGTEAFF. The DNA of the CDR3 is TGTGCCAGCAGTTTTACCGGGGGCACTGAAGCTTTCTTT.

The chain employs TRBV19 and TRBJ2-1; D is perhaps TRBD1 or TRBD2 (6 bases each). Trimming took 5 bases from V and 0 from J, leaving 14 bases between them. The CDR3 covers 16 residues. CDR1 LNHDA and CDR2 SQIVND come from the germline V gene (reference sequence). The CDR3 sequence is CASSPRGVLSYNEQFF. The CDR3 nucleotides read TGTGCCAGTAGTCCGAGGGGGGTACTCTCCTACAATGAGCAGTTCTTC.

This chain links TRBV12-3 or TRBV12-4 with TRBJ2-5; D is ambiguous. This CDR3 has 12 amino acids. The ends were cut back, 7 bases at V and 5 bases at J, with 11 bases in the middle. The CDR3 DNA sequence: TGTGCCAGCAAAGTGAGTCGGGAGACCCAGTACTTC. Amino acid sequence: CASKVSRETQYF.

Note on this clonotype: A much larger clone differs from this one at a single base, so this may be a read error. The V and J genes are TRBV4-1 and TRBJ2-1, with D perhaps matching TRBD2 (6 bases). V lost 1 base and J 4 bases, leaving 14 bases between the germline ends. The length of the CDR3 is 16 residues. Germline V gene data show CDR1 as MGHRA and CDR2 as YSYEKL. CDR3 sequence: CASSQVEAGLYNEQFF. CDR3 coding DNA: TGCGCCAGCAGCCAAGTAGAAGCGGGCCTTTACAATGAGCAGTTCTTC.

As concerns this clonotype: A much larger clone differs by one base, so this may be a read error. The chain combines TRBV4-1 with TRBJ2-7; possible D gene TRBD2, 6 bases. The CDR3 runs 16 residues. CDR1 is MGHRA and CDR2 is YSYEKL in the germline V gene. CDR3 loop: CASSHVTPGGSYGQYF. In DNA, the CDR3 is TGCGCCAGCAGCCACGTTACCCCAGGAGGGTCCTACGGGCAGTACTTC.

This chain links TRBV29-1 with TRBJ1-2; TRBD1 is a possible D gene (6 bases). V gave up 0 bases and J gave up 4 bases, with 12 bases separating them. CDR3 length: 14 residues. Per germline, CDR1 SQVTM and CDR2 ANQGSEA. The CDR3 DNA is TGCAGCGTTGAAGATCGTAACAGGGTCTATGGCTACACCTTC. It specifies CSVEDRNRVYGYTF.

Many counts were recorded for this clonotype. This chain connects TRBV5-1 to TRBJ1-4, with D hard to call. In germline, CDR1 is SGHRS, CDR2 YFSETQ. This CDR3 is 14 amino acids long. Trimming cost V 2 bases and J 0 bases, with 5 bases left between them. CDR3 amino acids: CASSLVSTNEKLFF. The CDR3 coding sequence is TGCGCCAGCAGCTTAGTATCAACTAATGAAAAACTGTTTTTT. Drawing the rest from reference TRBV5-1 and TRBJ1-4, the complete variable domain is KAGVTQTPRYLIKTRGQQVTLSCSPISGHRSVSWYQQTPGQGLQFLFEYFSETQRNKGNFPGRFSGRQFSNSRSEMNVSTLELGDSALYLCASSLVSTNEKLFFGSGTQLSVL.

In its sample, this clonotype was seen many times. This CDR3 reads CSAREVRYYEQYF. CDR3 coding DNA: TGCAGTGCTAGAGAGGTGCGGTACTACGAGCAGTACTTC. The rearrangement joins TRBV20-1 to TRBJ2-7, with unresolved D. CDR1 is DFQATT and CDR2 is SNEGSKA in the germline V gene (reference sequence). Trimming pared 0 bases from V and 3 bases from J, leaving 9 bases between. The CDR3 sequence is 13 residues long.

This clonotype occurred many times. The chain links TRBV7-9 to TRBJ1-1, with D maybe TRBD1 (6 bases). This CDR3 has 14 residues. CDR1 is SEHNR and CDR2 is FQNEAQ in the germline V gene (reference sequence). V gave up 6 bases and J gave up 0 bases, with 11 bases separating them. The CDR3 nucleotides read TGTGCCAGCAGTCCTGGGGACATGAACACTGAAGCTTTCTTT. It translates to CASSPGDMNTEAFF. Full variable domain (remainder filled in from reference TRBV7-9 and TRBJ1-1): DTGVSQNPRHKITKRGQNVTFRCDPISEHNRLYWYRQTLGQGPEFLTYFQNEAQLEKSRLLSDRFSAERPKGSFSTLEIQRTEQGDSAMYLCASSPGDMNTEAFFGQGTRLTVV.

As to this clonotype: With a much larger clone just one base away, this may be a read error. This chain connects TRBV13 to TRBJ2-5, with TRBD2 identical over 9 bases. After removal of 5 bases from V and 9 bases from J, the junction contained 10 bases not matched to a gene. The germline V gene has CDR1 PRHDT and CDR2 FYEKMQ (reference sequence). The CDR3 extends over 14 amino acids. The CDR3 sequence is CASSPTGEREAQYF. The CDR3 DNA reads TGTGCCAGCAGCCCAACAGGGGAGCGGGAGGCCCAGTACTTC.

A few counts support this clonotype. The chain combines TRBV14 with TRBJ2-5; D possibly corresponds to TRBD1 (5 bases). Germline CDR1 reads SGHDN; CDR2 reads FVKESK. V lost 1 base to trimming and J lost 7 bases, with 10 bases between them. The CDR3 spans 13 residues. The CDR3 region has the DNA TGTGCCAGCAGCCAAGGGGGCTTGGGGACCCAGTACTTC. It codes for CASSQGGLGTQYF.

This clonotype was detected ten times or more. The chain has TRBV20-1 and TRBJ2-3; D is possibly TRBD2 (6 bases). Germline lookup yields CDR1 DFQATT and CDR2 SNEGSKA (reference sequence). V was pared by 6 bases and J by 4 bases, with 17 bases between. This CDR3 contains 14 residues. The CDR3 DNA reads as TGCAGTGCCACGCACTGGTCGGGGGCAGATACGCAGTATTTT. Its translation is CSATHWSGADTQYF.

This clonotype was recorded at least ten times. The V and J genes are TRBV5-1 and TRBJ2-5; TRBD1 matches at 8 bases. CDR3 length: 15 residues. CDR1 SGHRS and CDR2 YFSETQ come from the germline V gene. J lost 4 bases, V lost 0 bases, and 5 bases had no gene match. This chain's CDR3 is CASSLGRGPGETQYF. CDR3 nucleotide sequence: TGCGCCAGCAGCTTGGGCAGGGGGCCTGGAGAGACCCAGTACTTC.

This clonotype was counted at least ten times. The CDR3 DNA reads as TGCAGCGTGGAGCTAGCGGGAGGCACCTACAATGAGCAGTTCTTC. Translated, it gives CSVELAGGTYNEQFF. V is TRBV29-1 and J is TRBJ2-1, with 11 bases matching TRBD2. The germline gives CDR1 SQVTM, CDR2 ANQGSEA. V lost 6 bases to trimming and J lost 2 bases; unmatched junction nucleotides: 6. The length of the CDR3 is 15 residues.

This clonotype came up many times. J is TRBJ1-5 and V is TRBV5-6; D is ambiguous. Trimming left V 3 bases short and J 3 bases short, with 7 bases between. The germline V gene encodes CDR1 SGHDT and CDR2 YYEEEE. The CDR3 contains 13 residues. CDR3 region: CASSSGFNQPQHF. The CDR3 coding sequence is TGTGCCAGCAGCTCAGGATTCAATCAGCCCCAGCATTTT.

The chain uses TRBV2 and TRBJ2-1; D is unresolved. TRBJ2-7 matches the DNA end more closely, so the J call is doubtful. The V gene's germline CDR1 is SNHLY and CDR2 FYNNEI. The CDR3 runs 12 residues. The CDR3 DNA reads TGTGCCAGCAGTAAGGGTGACAATGAGCAGTACTTC. It specifies CASSKGDNEQYF.

This clonotype was seen a handful of times. The junction does not match germline at one end; this may be a read error. The chain recombines TRBV5-1 with TRBJ1-1; tentative D call: TRBD1 (6 bases). In germline, CDR1 is SGHRS, CDR2 YFSETQ. The CDR3 consists of 16 residues. Here the CDR3 DNA reads TGCGTCAGCAGCTTGGACGTTCTAGGGGGAGCGGTTGAAGCTTTCTTT. This encodes CVSSLDVLGGAVEAFF.

With respect to this clonotype: A single base separates this from a much larger clone, so it may be a read error. The chain links TRBV15 to TRBJ2-3, with D uncertain. This CDR3 comprises 14 residues. The germline V and J ends were trimmed by 4 bases and 4 bases, with 12 bases remaining between them. CDR1 LNHNV and CDR2 YYDKDF come from the germline V gene (reference sequence). The chain's CDR3 is CATSTDPNADTQYF. The DNA for the CDR3 is TGTGCCACCAGCACAGACCCAAACGCAGATACGCAGTATTTT.

The V gene is TRBV7-9, the J gene TRBJ2-3; D is unresolved. Germline lookup yields CDR1 SEHNR and CDR2 FQNEAQ (reference sequence). With 5 bases removed from V and 9 bases from J, the gap between germline ends came to 12 bases. The CDR3 length is 12 residues. Written as DNA, the CDR3 is TGTGCCAGCAGCGCACTCACGAACACGCAGTATTTT. Its protein product is CASSALTNTQYF.

The V gene is TRBV9, the J gene TRBJ2-1, with 7 bases identical to TRBD1. The V gene's germline CDR1 is SGDLS and CDR2 YYNGEE. CDR3 length: 15 amino acids. V was pared by 2 bases and J by 4 bases, with 6 bases of the junction left unmatched. The CDR3 spells CASSVGQGVYNEQFF. The CDR3 bases are TGTGCCAGCAGCGTGGGCCAGGGGGTTTACAATGAGCAGTTCTTC. The full variable domain, its missing parts supplied by reference TRBV9 and TRBJ2-1, is DSGVTQTPKHLITATGQRVTLRCSPRSGDLSVYWYQQSLDQGLQFLIQYYNGEERAKGNILERFSAQQFPDLHSELNLSSLELGDSALYFCASSVGQGVYNEQFFGPGTRLTVL.

The chain uses TRBV4-2 and TRBJ2-3, with 12 bases lining up with TRBD2. V lost 0 bases, J lost 4 bases, and 11 bases stayed unmatched. Per germline, CDR1 LGHNA and CDR2 YNFKEQ. The CDR3 spans 19 residues. The CDR3 nucleotides read TGTGCCAGCAGCCAAGATTTGACTAGCGGGAGCGTGGGCGCAGATACGCAGTATTTT. This gives the protein CASSQDLTSGSVGADTQYF.